Below, one TCR beta chain is given with its context. Its antigen is as yet unknown. The record originates from a study of graft-versus-host responses after intestinal transplantation. As for the study in general: Grafts were multivisceral, liver-intestinal, or isolated intestinal. Tacrolimus and steroids were given for about 3 years to all recipients after anti-thymocyte globulin induction.

Between the trimmed V and J ends, which lost 0 bases and 8 bases, there was a span of 8 bases. In germline, CDR1 is MNHNY, CDR2 SVGAGI (reference sequence). This CDR3 contains 14 residues. Using immunoSEQ multiplex PCR, the repertoire was profiled, and TCRdb retains in-frame clones only, with some absent. Among tens of thousands of clones listed, approximately 94% were seen once. General study findings and limits: High graft-versus-host to host-versus-graft T cell clonal ratios marked allografts of patients with graft-donor macrochimerism. Recipient marrow contained GvH clones, some of which appeared first in ileum or blood.

The source was unstimulated CD4+ T cells sorted from spleen or lymph node cells, collected before transplant. The TCR was taken from a human donor who was the organ donor for an intestinal transplant. The rearrangement uses TRBV6-6 and TRBJ1-6; D is unresolved. For the CDR3, the DNA is TGTGCCAGCAGTTACTCGGGCAGTTATTCACCCCTCCACTTT. As protein: CASSYSGSYSPLHF.